The 21 T cell receptor beta chains below come from one sample, sequenced in a study of blood T cell repertoires in COVID-19. Clones were read by immunoSEQ multiplex PCR, and TCRdb kept only the in-frame ones, dropping some. The table lists 140,000 to 150,000 clones, 88% of them singletons, with over 2% in the top ten. The sample was peripheral blood. The receptors come from a human donor in a cohort sampled during active COVID-19.

V and J are TRBV5-4 and TRBJ1-1; D is perhaps TRBD1 (5 bases). CDR1 SGHNT and CDR2 YYREEE come from the germline V gene (reference sequence). The CDR3 loop spans 15 amino acids. Trimming removed 4 bases from V and 8 bases from J, with 21 bases in between. CDR3 coding DNA: TGTGCCAGCAGCCTACGAGAGATGGGGCTTTCAGAAGCTTTCTTT. This translates into CASSLREMGLSEAFF.

The genes are TRBV7-9 and TRBJ2-3; 8 nucleotides line up with TRBD2. Looked up from germline, CDR1 is SEHNR and CDR2 is FQNEAQ (reference sequence). V shed 8 bases and J 3 bases; nucleotides not matched to a gene: 7. The CDR3 has 14 residues. This CDR3 reads CASRVSGRTDTQYF. Here the CDR3 DNA reads TGTGCCAGCCGGGTCAGCGGGAGAACAGATACGCAGTATTTT.

The rearrangement joins TRBV5-4 to TRBJ2-3; TRBD2 aligns across 15 bases. V dropped 0 bases and J dropped 6; count of bases not matched to a gene: 5. The CDR3 contains 17 residues. Germline CDR1 is SGHNT and CDR2 is YYREEE (reference sequence). CDR3 bases: TGTGCCAGCAGCTTGGACGGACTAGCGGGGGGGCCGGATACGCAGTATTTT. This codes for CASSLDGLAGGPDTQYF.

The rearrangement links TRBV30 to TRBJ2-3, with 8 bases lining up with TRBD2. CDR3 length: 17 residues. Per the germline V gene, CDR1 is GTSNPN and CDR2 is SVGIG (reference sequence). After removal of 2 bases from V and 0 bases from J, the junction contained 10 bases not matched to a gene. CDR3 amino acids: CAWSRAGAPASTDTQYF. The CDR3 DNA reads TGTGCCTGGAGTCGAGCGGGGGCCCCCGCGAGCACAGATACGCAGTATTTT.

This clone has only one observation. The genes are TRBV12-5 and TRBJ2-7; maybe TRBD1 (5 bases). This CDR3 spans 14 amino acids. Germline V CDR1 and CDR2: LGHNT, FRNRAP. Trimming took 5 bases from V and 2 from J, leaving 13 bases between them. This chain's CDR3 is CASGPVDSPYEQYF. DNA for the CDR3: TGTGCTAGTGGTCCCGTAGACAGCCCCTACGAGCAGTACTTC. Looking up the rest from reference TRBV12-5 and TRBJ2-7 gives the full variable domain: DARVTQTPRHKVTEMGQEVTMRCQPILGHNTVFWYRQTMMQGLELLAYFRNRAPLDDSGMPKDRFSAEMPDATLATLKIQPSEPRDSAVYFCASGPVDSPYEQYFGPGTRLTVT.

This clone was observed a handful of times. This chain joins TRBV6-2 or TRBV6-3 and TRBJ1-5, with no clear D. This CDR3 is 11 amino acids long. Germline V gene sequence: CDR1 MNHEY, CDR2 SVGEGT. V was shortened by 5 bases and J by 13 bases, with 12 bases between the two germline ends. CDR3 loop: CASSLGGLQHF. For the CDR3, the DNA is TGTGCCAGCAGTCTCGGAGGGTTGCAGCATTTT.

The V gene is TRBV11-3, the J gene TRBJ2-3, with no clear D. CDR3 length: 16 residues. Per germline, CDR1 SGHNT and CDR2 YENEEA. V lost 5 bases to trimming and J lost 3 bases, with 18 bases between them. The CDR3 DNA reads as TGTGCCAGCAGCGGCGGTAGCAGTTTGGTTACAGATACGCAGTATTTT. Translated: CASSGGSSLVTDTQYF.

V and J are TRBV5-5 and TRBJ1-1; possible D gene TRBD1, 5 bases. CDR1 SGHKS and CDR2 YYEKEE come from the germline V gene (reference sequence). Between the trimmed V and J ends, which lost 4 bases and 6 bases, there was a span of 16 bases. There are 14 residues in the CDR3. The chain's CDR3 is CASSPGKGGAEAFF. The CDR3 coding sequence is TGTGCCAGCAGCCCGGGGAAGGGAGGGGCTGAAGCTTTCTTT.

The chain is built from TRBV7-2 and TRBJ2-1; D remains ambiguous. Deletions cut 5 bases from V and 6 bases from J, with 14 bases between. CDR3 length equals 14 residues. Per the germline V gene, CDR1 is SGHTA and CDR2 is FQGNSA. The CDR3 DNA is TGTGCCAGCAGCCTACCTCTACTGCCCAATGAGCAGTTCTTC. Translation gives CASSLPLLPNEQFF.

The chain joins TRBV6-5 to TRBJ1-6; possibly TRBD1 for D (5 bases). The CDR3 length is 14 residues. From germline, CDR1 is MNHEY and CDR2 SVGAGI. Trimming left V 7 bases short and J 3 bases short, with 10 bases between. This CDR3 reads CASTRTIYNSPLHF. CDR3 in DNA: TGTGCCAGCACCCGGACAATCTATAATTCACCCCTCCACTTT.

V gene TRBV10-2 combines with J gene TRBJ2-7; D gene unclear. CDR3 length equals 14 residues. Trimming removed 0 bases at V and 2 bases at J, with 8 bases between. CDR1 and CDR2 from the germline V gene are WSHSY and SAAADI. The CDR3 nucleotides read TGCGCCAGCAGTGAGTCGCGCCCTACCTACGAGCAGTACTTC. Its translation: CASSESRPTYEQYF.

V is TRBV7-2 and J is TRBJ2-3; the match to TRBD2 covers 14 bases. V lost 6 bases and J lost 3; bases outside the gene matches: 5. The germline gives CDR1 SGHTA, CDR2 FQGNSA. This CDR3 comprises 16 residues. Here the CDR3 DNA reads TGTGCCAGCAGGCGGACTAGCGGGGGGCCTACAGATACGCAGTATTTT. This translates into CASRRTSGGPTDTQYF.

This clone was counted a single time. CDR3 in amino acids: CASREGKNTEAFF. The CDR3 bases are TGTGCCAGCAGGGAGGGGAAGAACACTGAAGCTTTCTTT. V is TRBV28 and J is TRBJ1-1; D is possibly TRBD1 (5 bases). Trimming removed 6 bases from V and 1 base from J, with 9 bases in between. Germline CDR1 is MDHEN and CDR2 is SYDVKM. This CDR3 contains 13 residues.

The chain's CDR3 is CASSQYRGSNTGELFF. The CDR3 DNA is TGTGCCAGCAGCCAATACAGGGGCTCGAACACCGGGGAGCTGTTTTTT. The V and J genes are TRBV5-4 and TRBJ2-2; TRBD1 agrees at 7 bases. Germline V lookup: CDR1 SGHNT, CDR2 YYREEE (reference sequence). The CDR3 sequence is 16 residues long. V lost 4 bases, J lost 0 bases, and 6 bases stayed unmatched.

This chain joins TRBV5-5 and TRBJ2-6; 12 positions match TRBD1. Germline CDR1 is SGHKS and CDR2 is YYEKEE (reference sequence). The CDR3 contains 19 residues. The J segment lost 3 bases and the V segment lost 2 bases, leaving 9 bases of the junction unmatched. The CDR3 DNA reads as TGTGCCAGCAGCTTTCACCCGGGACAGGGGGCGAGTGGGGCCAACGTCCTGACTTTC. It specifies CASSFHPGQGASGANVLTF.

The chain carries TRBV15 and TRBJ2-7; 10 bases line up with TRBD2. V lost 5 bases, J lost 6 bases, and 4 bases stayed unmatched. The germline V gene has CDR1 LNHNV and CDR2 YYDKDF (reference sequence). This CDR3 has 13 residues. CDR3 in DNA: TGTGCCACCAGCCTGGGACTAGCGCTCGAGCAGTACTTC. Its translation is CATSLGLALEQYF.

A few counts support this clone. The gene calls are TRBV5-6 and TRBJ2-7; maybe TRBD2 (5 bases). The V end was cut by 4 bases, the J end by 2 bases, with 13 bases between. CDR3 length: 14 amino acids. CDR1 is SGHDT, CDR2 YYEEEE, per germline. The CDR3 spells CASSRQRGTYEQYF. The DNA of the CDR3 is TGTGCCAGCAGCCGACAACGGGGAACCTACGAGCAGTACTTC.

This clone occurred a few times. This sequence joins TRBV19 and TRBJ2-3; 9 nucleotides match TRBD1. The V gene end was trimmed by 3 bases and the J gene end by 12 bases; junction bases not matched to a gene: 7. CDR3 length: 13 residues. Germline CDR1 LNHDA, CDR2 SQIVND (reference sequence). The CDR3 sequence is CASSMAGGQGQYF. CDR3 nucleotides: TGTGCCAGTAGTATGGCCGGGGGACAGGGTCAGTATTTT.

This clone was seen once. The chain has TRBV4-2 and TRBJ2-7, with 8 bases lining up with TRBD2. The CDR3 is 14 amino acids. Per germline, CDR1 LGHNA and CDR2 YNFKEQ. Losses at the gene ends were 0 bases for V and 8 bases for J; bases not matched to a gene: 6. The CDR3 nucleotides are TGTGCCAGCAGCCAAGAAGGACTAGCCGAGAAGCAGTACTTC. It encodes CASSQEGLAEKQYF.

The chain carries TRBV2 and TRBJ1-2, with D possibly matching TRBD1 (5 bases). CDR3 length: 13 amino acids. V was trimmed by 6 bases and J by 4 bases, leaving 12 bases between them. The germline CDR1 and CDR2 sequences are SNHLY and FYNNEI. Here the CDR3 DNA reads TGTGCCAGCAGCGGGGGGTTCGGCTATGGCTACACCTTC. It is translated as CASSGGFGYGYTF.

This clone turned up a few times. The CDR3 DNA follows: TGTGCCAGCAGCTTCGCAGGGGAAGAAAAACTGTTTTTT. Translated: CASSFAGEEKLFF. The chain links TRBV7-2 to TRBJ1-4, with D perhaps matching TRBD1 (6 bases). CDR3 length: 13 amino acids. Per germline, CDR1 SGHTA and CDR2 FQGNSA. Trimming removed 3 bases from V and 8 bases from J, with 10 bases in between.